The text below deals with one T cell receptor beta chain. Its antigen is undetermined. This record belongs to a study of shared clonotypes between healthy human individuals. Study summary: CD4 naive and CD4 memory each took three plates per donor, while CD8 naive took two and CD8 memory one.

Study-wide results and limits: Genetic and exposure-history diversity was limited by the small donor number. Tissues were not sampled, only blood, and their repertoires likely differ.

CDR1 is SNHLY and CDR2 is FYNNEI in the germline V gene. The ends lost 8 bases at V and 9 bases at J; junction bases unmatched: 16. This CDR3 is built from 16 residues. Profiled with immunoSEQ multiplex PCR; TCRdb holds only in-frame clones, not every one. This table has nearly 2 million clones, about 94% appearing once. Selected positively for CCR7 and CD45RO-negative, naive CD8 cells excluded terminally differentiated effector memory CD45RA+ cells. The rearrangement joins TRBV2 to TRBJ2-2, with 9 bases identical to TRBD1. Sequencing input: naive CD8+ T cells sorted from blood. The receptor was derived from a man between 18 and 29 years old in good health. CDR3 sequence reads: CASATAGQGFPWELFF. CDR3 coding DNA: TGTGCCAGCGCCACCGCAGGACAGGGGTTCCCGTGGGAGCTGTTTTTT.